The entry below describes one TCR beta chain. Its antigen remains unknown. Each CDR3 protein is one row after TCRdb ran MiXCR on the 5' RACE reads. The data show 450,000 to 650,000 distinct CDR3 sequences, nearly 15% seen once. Per germline, CDR1 SGHAT and CDR2 FQNNGV. V lost 0 bases and J 7 bases, leaving 10 bases between the germline ends. The CDR3 loop spans 14 amino acids. The data stem from a study of identical twins. Study conclusions and caveats: The presence of invariant MAIT and iNKT cells could partly confound analyses of zero-insertion sequences. Abundant beta clonotypes from cord blood had fewer insertions, unlike memory repertoires, which showed none.

The donor group consisted entirely of healthy Caucasians. These data also featured in a second study, about yellow fever vaccine responses in identical twins.

This chain connects TRBV11-2 to TRBJ1-5; no definite D call. The sequence was collected from a woman younger than 30 in good health. The material sequenced was CD4+ T cells sorted from blood. Written as DNA, the CDR3 is TGTGCCAGCAGCTTAGATCGAGTGAGACAGCCCCAGCATTTT. Translating it yields CASSLDRVRQPQHF.